This entry lists 10 T cell receptor beta chains sequenced from one sample in a study of T-cell memory formation after mild COVID-19. Via MiXCR, TCRdb re-called the 5' RACE reads, giving one row per CDR3 protein. The sample shows about 82,000 distinct CDR3 sequences, approximately 13% of them seen only once. The sequencing sample was made of PBMCs or a T cell subset sorted from them (not recorded which). These receptors all stem from an adult woman who had mild COVID-19 (a few samples of this study predate the infection). Cell type and time point are not known.

This sequence joins TRBV24-1 and TRBJ2-1; D is perhaps TRBD2 (5 bases). Germline V gene sequence: CDR1 KGHDR, CDR2 SFDVKD. Trimming took off 9 bases at V and 10 bases at J, with 21 bases between the two ends. The CDR3 length is 14 residues. The CDR3 DNA reads TGTGCCACCGAAATCGTAAACGAGGGTAGGGAGCAGTTCTTC. Residues: CATEIVNEGREQFF.

This clonotype came up a few times. The chain is built from TRBV10-3 and TRBJ2-7; D is unclear. Germline CDR1 is ENHRY and CDR2 is SYGVKD. This CDR3 comprises 11 residues. The V end lost 10 bases, the J end lost 3 bases, and 10 bases lay between the germline ends. The CDR3 bases are TGTGCCACCGGAGTAGTCTACGAGCAGTACTTC. It yields the protein CATGVVYEQYF.

This clonotype showed up just a few times. This chain connects TRBV7-9 to TRBJ1-1; D is unresolved. CDR3 size: 12 residues. V was trimmed by 5 bases and J by 1 base, leaving 5 bases between them. Germline CDR1 reads SEHNR; CDR2 reads FQNEAQ (reference sequence). This CDR3 reads CASSHSNTEAFF. CDR3 in DNA: TGTGCCAGCAGCCACTCGAACACTGAAGCTTTCTTT.

This clonotype was seen more than once but under ten times. The chain carries TRBV7-8 and TRBJ1-1; D remains unclear. Germline-derived CDR1 and CDR2 are SGHVS and FQNEAQ. The V end was cut by 2 bases, the J end by 7 bases, with 14 bases between. The CDR3 has 14 residues. In DNA form, the CDR3 reads TGTGCCAGCAGCTTAACAGCCTCAATGGGTGAAGCTTTCTTT. This encodes CASSLTASMGEAFF.

This clonotype was recorded a few times. The rearrangement uses TRBV6-5 and TRBJ2-7; D is perhaps TRBD2 (5 bases). This CDR3 comprises 12 residues. Looked up from germline, CDR1 is MNHEY and CDR2 is SVGAGI. With 6 bases removed from V and 3 bases from J, the gap between germline ends came to 9 bases. The chain's CDR3 is CASSGLNYEQYF. The CDR3 DNA reads TGTGCCAGCAGCGGACTGAACTACGAGCAGTACTTC.

The J gene is TRBJ2-2, the V gene TRBV20-1, with a weak D call TRBD1 (5 bases). V lost 1 base, J lost 5 bases, and 14 bases lay in between. The length of the CDR3 is 15 residues. Per germline, CDR1 DFQATT and CDR2 SNEGSKA (reference sequence). CDR3 nucleotides: TGCAGTGCTAGAGTCGCAGGGCGATGGACCGGGGAGCTGTTTTTT. It codes for CSARVAGRWTGELFF.

This clonotype was observed at least ten times. V is TRBV15 and J is TRBJ2-1, with 10 bases identical to TRBD1. The CDR3 consists of 16 residues. Per germline, CDR1 LNHNV and CDR2 YYDKDF (reference sequence). Trimming cost V 1 base and J 3 bases; bases outside gene matches: 3. CDR3 sequence reads: CATSRGTGGNYNEQFF. In nucleotides, the CDR3 is TGTGCCACCAGCAGAGGGACAGGGGGAAACTACAATGAGCAGTTCTTC.

CDR3 residues: CASSLGWDTEAFF. CDR3 nucleotides: TGTGCCAGCAGCCTGGGGTGGGACACTGAAGCTTTCTTT. V and J are TRBV7-9 and TRBJ1-1; D ambiguous. In germline, CDR1 is SEHNR, CDR2 FQNEAQ (reference sequence). V was cut by 5 bases and J by 3 bases, with 10 bases left in between. The CDR3 has 13 residues.

This clonotype was observed a few times. V is TRBV24-1 and J is TRBJ1-1, with TRBD1 matching 8 bases. The CDR3 sequence is 13 residues long. V dropped 7 bases and J dropped 5; count of bases not matched to a gene: 5. CDR1 KGHDR and CDR2 SFDVKD come from the germline V gene. The CDR3 DNA sequence: TGTGCCACCAGCGGACAGGGAGGAACTGAAGCTTTCTTT. This gives the protein CATSGQGGTEAFF.

This clonotype came up a few times. This sequence joins TRBV7-9 and TRBJ2-7; no definite D call. Germline V gives CDR1 SEHNR, CDR2 FQNEAQ (reference sequence). The CDR3 loop spans 9 amino acids. V was shortened by 8 bases and J by 6 bases, with 5 bases between the two germline ends. The CDR3 reads CASGLEQYF. The CDR3 DNA reads TGTGCCAGCGGGCTCGAGCAGTACTTC.